The 2 T cell receptor beta chains listed next were all sequenced from one sample in a study of T-cell memory formation after mild COVID-19. TCRdb re-derived calls from the 5' RACE reads in MiXCR, one entry per CDR3 protein. Of about 350,000 distinct CDR3 sequences listed, roughly an eighth were seen once; the top ten hold approximately 22%. Sequencing used PBMCs or a T cell subset sorted from them (not recorded which). The receptors shown here come from a man between 18 and 29 years old who had mild COVID-19 (a few samples of this study predate the infection). Cell type and time point are not known.

This clonotype has just a few counts. This rearrangement joins TRBV5-1 to TRBJ2-7; 9 nucleotides match TRBD1. Germline CDR1 reads SGHRS; CDR2 reads YFSETQ. There are 16 residues in the CDR3. With 3 bases clipped from V and 6 bases from J, the junction kept 13 bases outside the gene matches. The CDR3 region is CASSWVGGTGLGEQYF. DNA for the CDR3: TGCGCCAGCAGCTGGGTTGGAGGGACAGGGCTTGGCGAGCAGTACTTC.

The chain is built from TRBV6-6 and TRBJ2-3; 12 bases agree with TRBD1. Germline trimming cut 6 bases from V and 4 bases from J; bases unmatched to any gene: 8. This CDR3 is 16 amino acids long. The germline V gene encodes CDR1 MNHNY and CDR2 SVGAGI (reference sequence). The CDR3 here is CASRRDRGLFSDTQYF. CDR3 sequence (DNA): TGTGCCAGCAGAAGGGACAGGGGGCTTTTTTCAGATACGCAGTATTTT.